These 23 T cell receptor beta chains came from one sample sequenced in a study of T cells after yellow fever vaccination. TCRdb processed the 5' RACE reads anew with MiXCR; each CDR3 protein has one entry. The repertoire includes about 340,000 distinct CDR3 sequences, approximately 3.9% of them detected once, and 24% sits in the top ten. The sample here was PBMCs, taken 5 days after the yellow fever booster vaccination. These receptors originate from a man aged 18 to 29 who received the YFV17D yellow fever vaccine.

The chain has TRBV12-5 and TRBJ1-3; TRBD1 might be the D (5 bases). Trimming took off 2 bases at V and 5 bases at J, with 16 bases between the two ends. This CDR3 comprises 16 residues. Germline V gene sequence: CDR1 LGHNT, CDR2 FRNRAP. CDR3 in amino acids: CASGLRDLLGRNTIYF. The CDR3 coding sequence is TGTGCTAGTGGTTTGAGGGACCTCCTTGGTCGAAACACCATATATTTT.

This clonotype turned up a few times. The V gene is TRBV7-2, the J gene TRBJ1-2; D is perhaps TRBD1 (5 bases). V lost 3 bases, J lost 8 bases, and 16 bases lay in between. The CDR3 length is 14 residues. Germline V lookup: CDR1 SGHTA, CDR2 FQGNSA. As DNA, the CDR3 is TGTGCCAGCAGCTTGGGGGAAGAACATCGCGGCTACACCTTC. Translation gives CASSLGEEHRGYTF. Full variable domain (missing parts from reference TRBV7-2 and TRBJ1-2): GAGVSQSPSNKVTEKGKDVELRCDPISGHTALYWYRQSLGQGLEFLIYFQGNSAPDKSGLPSDRFSAERTGGSVSTLTIQRTQQEDSAVYLCASSLGEEHRGYTFGSGTRLTVV.

Many counts were recorded for this clonotype. J is TRBJ2-7 and V is TRBV6-5, with D perhaps being TRBD1 or TRBD2 (5 bases each). From germline, CDR1 is MNHEY and CDR2 SVGAGI. CDR3 length: 14 residues. Trimming shortened V by 4 bases and J by 3 bases, and 13 bases separated the two germline ends. The CDR3 nucleotides are TGTGCCAGCAGTTGGGACGGCGCCAACTACGAGCAGTACTTC. Protein sequence: CASSWDGANYEQYF.

This clonotype occurred a few times. The rearrangement joins TRBV5-4 to TRBJ1-1, with TRBD1 matching 8 bases. V shed 5 bases and J 5 bases; nucleotides not matched to a gene: 11. The CDR3 is 15 residues long. Germline values: CDR1 SGHNT, CDR2 YYREEE (reference sequence). CDR3 nucleotides: TGTGCCAGCAGTTCCCCCGACAGGGGCTTTACTGAAGCTTTCTTT. Its translation is CASSSPDRGFTEAFF. Full variable domain (remainder filled in from reference TRBV5-4 and TRBJ1-1): ETGVTQSPTHLIKTRGQQVTLRCSSQSGHNTVSWYQQALGQGPQFIFQYYREEENGRGNFPPRFSGLQFPNYSSELNVNALELDDSALYLCASSSPDRGFTEAFFGQGTRLTVV.

In its sample, this clonotype was seen a few times. The chain carries TRBV5-1 and TRBJ2-3; 9 bases match TRBD1. The CDR3 is 14 amino acids. Germline lookup yields CDR1 SGHRS and CDR2 YFSETQ. Trimming cost V 4 bases and J 5 bases; bases outside gene matches: 5. The CDR3 DNA is TGCGCCAGCAGCGGACCGGACAGGGGAGATACGCAGTATTTT. This encodes CASSGPDRGDTQYF.

The table lists this clonotype with a few counts. The rearrangement joins TRBV20-1 to TRBJ1-3; TRBD1 matches at 9 bases. CDR3 length: 16 residues. CDR1 and CDR2 from the germline V gene are DFQATT and SNEGSKA (reference sequence). V was pared by 6 bases and J by 4 bases, with 13 bases of the junction left unmatched. CDR3 sequence reads: CSAEGDREISGNTIYF. The CDR3 coding sequence is TGCAGTGCCGAGGGGGACAGGGAAATCTCCGGAAACACCATATATTTT.

This clonotype was found a few times. The chain combines TRBV12-3 or TRBV12-4 with TRBJ1-1; the D is unclear. V lost 5 bases, J lost 5 bases, and 18 bases lay in between. CDR3 length: 15 amino acids. The DNA of the CDR3 is TGTGCCAGCAGTCCGCACCTTTTAGGCGCAACTGAAGCTTTCTTT. Its protein is CASSPHLLGATEAFF.

This clonotype appeared a few times. The chain joins TRBV18 to TRBJ2-5, with D perhaps matching TRBD2 (5 bases). The V and J ends lost 2 bases and 0 bases respectively, with 10 bases between them. Germline V gene lookup returns CDR1 KGHSH and CDR2 LQKENI. The CDR3 runs 15 residues. CDR3 region: CASSPIPGDQETQYF. Here the CDR3 DNA reads TGTGCCAGCTCACCAATTCCCGGGGACCAAGAGACCCAGTACTTC.

This rearrangement joins TRBV5-1 to TRBJ2-1; TRBD1 aligns across 10 bases. Trimming cost V 3 bases and J 7 bases; bases outside gene matches: 7. Germline V lookup: CDR1 SGHRS, CDR2 YFSETQ. The CDR3 spans 15 residues. Written as DNA, the CDR3 is TGCGCCAGCAGCTGGTCGGGACAGGGGTTAAATGAGCAGTTCTTC. This encodes CASSWSGQGLNEQFF.

This clonotype has a handful of counts. The chain couples TRBV20-1 to TRBJ1-1; 7 nucleotides match TRBD1. CDR1 is DFQATT and CDR2 is SNEGSKA in the germline V gene (reference sequence). Trimming cost V 5 bases and J 5 bases; bases outside gene matches: 5. The CDR3 has 12 residues. The CDR3 DNA reads TGCAGTGCTTTACACAGGGGAACTGAAGCTTTCTTT. Its protein is CSALHRGTEAFF.

In this sample, this clonotype turned up a few times. This sequence joins TRBV20-1 and TRBJ2-3, with no clear D. The ends were cut back, 5 bases at V and 3 bases at J, with 6 bases in the middle. Per germline, CDR1 DFQATT and CDR2 SNEGSKA (reference sequence). This CDR3 region has 11 residues. The CDR3 DNA follows: TGCAGTGCTGGTAGAACAGATACGCAGTATTTT. Its protein is CSAGRTDTQYF.

This clonotype was observed a handful of times. The chain links TRBV5-1 to TRBJ1-4; D is undetermined. Germline lookup yields CDR1 SGHRS and CDR2 YFSETQ. Deletions cut 4 bases from V and 8 bases from J, with 12 bases between. This CDR3 comprises 13 residues. CDR3 DNA: TGCGCCAGCAGCGAGGGAGCCGGAGAAAAACTGTTTTTT. Translation: CASSEGAGEKLFF.

This clonotype appeared a few times. The chain is built from TRBV29-1 and TRBJ1-2, with 9 bases aligning to TRBD1. Germline-derived CDR1 and CDR2 are SQVTM and ANQGSEA. The trim removed 7 bases at V and 8 bases at J, leaving 5 bases unmatched. The CDR3 has 11 amino acids. The CDR3 nucleotides are TGCAGCGCCGGGACAGGGCACGGCTACACCTTC. Its translation is CSAGTGHGYTF.

The chain joins TRBV10-3 to TRBJ2-1, with TRBD1 matching over 7 bases. The CDR3 runs to 13 residues. V trimming: 10 bases; J trimming: 6 bases; junction bases outside the gene matches: 9. Germline-derived CDR1 and CDR2 are ENHRY and SYGVKD. As DNA, the CDR3 is TGTGCCACTGGGACAGAGATCGGCAATGAGCAGTTCTTC. This encodes CATGTEIGNEQFF.

The rearrangement joins TRBV4-2 to TRBJ1-5; D is possibly TRBD1 (5 bases). The CDR3 extends over 16 amino acids. CDR1 LGHNA and CDR2 YNFKEQ come from the germline V gene. Deletions cut 0 bases from V and 1 base from J, with 10 bases between. The CDR3 DNA is TGTGCCAGCAGCCAAGAACGGGGGATGAGCAATCAGCCCCAGCATTTT. As protein: CASSQERGMSNQPQHF.

A note on this clonotype: The junction differs from germline at one of its ends, possibly a read error. The chain uses TRBV4-1 and TRBJ2-3, with unresolved D. The CDR3 has 17 residues. Looked up from germline, CDR1 is MGHRA and CDR2 is YSYEKL. The CDR3 loop reads CASSQAPTQALWDTLYF. The DNA for the CDR3 is TGCGCCAGCAGCCAAGCCCCTACCCAGGCCCTCTGGGATACGCTGTATTTT.

This clonotype turned up a few times. This chain joins TRBV5-1 and TRBJ2-3; a possible D gene is TRBD1 (6 bases). Trimming took 3 bases from V and 2 from J, leaving 10 bases between them. CDR3 size: 14 residues. CDR1 is SGHRS and CDR2 is YFSETQ in the germline V gene. CDR3 region: CASSSGQYTDTQYF. The CDR3 DNA is TGCGCCAGCAGCTCCGGACAGTACACAGATACGCAGTATTTT.

This clonotype occurred many times. V and J are TRBV29-1 and TRBJ2-7, with D unresolved. The germline V gene has CDR1 SQVTM and CDR2 ANQGSEA. The CDR3 runs to 13 residues. Trimming removed 2 bases from V and 2 bases from J, with 10 bases in between. CDR3: CSVELGDPYEQYF. CDR3 coding DNA: TGCAGCGTTGAATTAGGAGATCCCTACGAGCAGTACTTC.

This clonotype was found many times. The DNA for the CDR3 is TGTGCCAGCAGCTTACCTAAACTCTGGGGAAGGACTGAAGCTTTCTTT. Its protein product is CASSLPKLWGRTEAFF. V is TRBV7-2 and J is TRBJ1-1; D gene uncertain. Trimming took off 2 bases at V and 5 bases at J, with 18 bases between the two ends. This CDR3 comprises 16 residues. The V gene's germline CDR1 is SGHTA and CDR2 FQGNSA. Supplemented by reference TRBV7-2 and TRBJ1-1, the full variable domain reads GAGVSQSPSNKVTEKGKDVELRCDPISGHTALYWYRQSLGQGLEFLIYFQGNSAPDKSGLPSDRFSAERTGGSVSTLTIQRTQQEDSAVYLCASSLPKLWGRTEAFFGQGTRLTVV.

This clonotype was detected only a few times. The V call is TRBV6-2 or TRBV6-3, the J call TRBJ2-5, with TRBD2 matching 7 bases. The CDR3 has 15 amino acids. With V trimmed by 7 bases and J by 5 bases, 13 bases remained unmatched. Germline CDR1 and CDR2: MNHEY and SVGEGT. CDR3 in amino acids: CASTSRKKRDETQYF. DNA for the CDR3: TGTGCCAGCACCAGTCGAAAGAAGCGGGATGAGACCCAGTACTTC.

The chain employs TRBV5-6 and TRBJ2-7; D possibly matches TRBD1 or TRBD2 (5 bases each). V lost 1 base to trimming and J lost 3 bases, with 8 bases between them. Germline values: CDR1 SGHDT, CDR2 YYEEEE. The CDR3 has 13 residues. CDR3 protein: CASSLWDDYEQYF. The CDR3, as DNA: TGTGCCAGCAGCTTGTGGGACGACTACGAGCAGTACTTC.

The chain employs TRBV2 and TRBJ2-3, with 13 bases matching TRBD2. The CDR3 totals 16 residues. V trimming: 2 bases; J trimming: 4 bases; junction bases outside the gene matches: 3. The V gene's germline CDR1 is SNHLY and CDR2 FYNNEI. CDR3 in amino acids: CASSERLAGGPDTQYF. CDR3 sequence (DNA): TGTGCCAGCAGTGAAAGACTAGCGGGGGGCCCAGATACGCAGTATTTT. Combining the CDR3 with reference TRBV2 and TRBJ2-3 gives the whole variable domain EPEVTQTPSHQVTQMGQEVILRCVPISNHLYFYWYRQILGQKVEFLVSFYNNEISEKSEIFDDQFSVERPDGSNFTLKIRSTKLEDSAMYFCASSERLAGGPDTQYFGPGTRLTVL.

The chain recombines TRBV11-1 with TRBJ2-2; 8 bases align to TRBD2. The trim removed 6 bases at V and 7 bases at J, leaving 10 bases unmatched. CDR1 and CDR2 (germline): SGHAT, FQDESV (reference sequence). This CDR3 is built from 15 residues. The CDR3 loop is CASRLGGAGDGELFF. The CDR3, as DNA: TGTGCCAGCAGGCTCGGGGGGGCCGGGGACGGGGAGCTGTTTTTT.